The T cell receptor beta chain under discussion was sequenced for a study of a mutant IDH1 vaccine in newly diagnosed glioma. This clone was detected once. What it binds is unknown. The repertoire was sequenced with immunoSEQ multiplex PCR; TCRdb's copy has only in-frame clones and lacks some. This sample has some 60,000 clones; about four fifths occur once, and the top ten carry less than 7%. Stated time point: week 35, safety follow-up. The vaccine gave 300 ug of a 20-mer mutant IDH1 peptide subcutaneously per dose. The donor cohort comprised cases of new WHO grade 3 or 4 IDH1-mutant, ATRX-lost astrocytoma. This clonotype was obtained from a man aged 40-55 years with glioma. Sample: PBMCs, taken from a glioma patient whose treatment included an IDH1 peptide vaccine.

CDR3 DNA sequence: TGTGCCAGCAGCTTAAGTCCCCTGACCGGGCCGGACTCCTACGAGCAGTACTTC. Translating gives CASSLSPLTGPDSYEQYF. V and J are TRBV11-2 and TRBJ2-7, with D hard to call. Germline V lookup: CDR1 SGHAT, CDR2 FQNNGV. V shed 2 bases and J shed 0 bases, with 20 bases lying between them. The CDR3 loop spans 18 amino acids.